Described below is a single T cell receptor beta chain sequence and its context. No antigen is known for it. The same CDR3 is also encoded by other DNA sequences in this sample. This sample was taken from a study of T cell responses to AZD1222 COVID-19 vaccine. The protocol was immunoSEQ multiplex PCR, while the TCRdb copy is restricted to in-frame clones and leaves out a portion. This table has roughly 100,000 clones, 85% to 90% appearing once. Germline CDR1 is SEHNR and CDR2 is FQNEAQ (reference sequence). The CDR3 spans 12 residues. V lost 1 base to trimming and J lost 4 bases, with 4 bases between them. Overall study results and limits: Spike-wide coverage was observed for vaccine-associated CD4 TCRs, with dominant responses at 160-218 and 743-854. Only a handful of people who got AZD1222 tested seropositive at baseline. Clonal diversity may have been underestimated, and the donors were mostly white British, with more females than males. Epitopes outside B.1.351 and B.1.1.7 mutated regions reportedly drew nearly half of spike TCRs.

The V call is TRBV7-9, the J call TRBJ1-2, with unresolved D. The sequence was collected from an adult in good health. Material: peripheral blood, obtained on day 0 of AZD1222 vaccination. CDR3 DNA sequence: TGTGCCAGCAGCTTAGACAGCTATGGCTACACCTTC. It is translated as CASSLDSYGYTF.